Listed below are T cell receptor beta chains from one sample, sequenced in a study of cytomegalovirus exposure and HLA in healthy donors. Assay used: immunoSEQ multiplex PCR; TCRdb lists only in-frame clones, some missing. The sample records roughly 180,000 clones, over 65% being singletons. Source material: PBMCs. The receptors here all came from a woman aged 55 to 70 in good health and CMV-seropositive. The CDR3 runs from the conserved cysteine through the conserved F or W. A D gene is named only where the DNA matches it firmly. Size is stated for part of the rows, as once, few or many counts, or as a class when the clone is expanded.

size,V,length,D,J,DNA,CDR3
-,TRBV7-9,15,-,TRBJ2-3,TGTGCCAGCAGCTTAGTATCCAGGGGAACAGATACGCAGTATTTT,CASSLVSRGTDTQYF
-,TRBV18,15,-,TRBJ1-5,TGTGCCAGCTCAGAACAGGGCCCCGGCAATCAGCCCCAGCATTTT,CASSEQGPGNQPQHF
-,TRBV27,12,TRBD1,TRBJ1-2,TGTGCCAGCAGTTCGGACAGGGGTGGCTACACCTTC,CASSSDRGGYTF
-,TRBV7-9,14,TRBD2,TRBJ2-7,TGTGCCAGCAGCCCTAGCGGAAGAAACTACGAGCAGTACTTC,CASSPSGRNYEQYF
few,TRBV5-1,13,-,TRBJ1-4,TGCGCCAGCAGGGCGGATGCGGGGGAAAAACTGTTTTTT,CASRADAGEKLFF
-,TRBV27,14,TRBD2,TRBJ2-3,TGTGCCAGCAGCCTACGGGGGGAGCAAGATACGCAGTATTTT,CASSLRGEQDTQYF
-,TRBV7-3,13,-,TRBJ2-5,TGTGCCAGCAGTAGTGGGGGCGGTGAGACCCAGTACTTC,CASSSGGGETQYF
-,TRBV29-1,14,-,TRBJ1-4,TGCAGCGCCGCAGGGGAATCAACTAATGAAAAACTGTTTTTT,CSAAGESTNEKLFF
-,TRBV5-4,14,-,TRBJ2-7,TGTGCCAGCACCCCGATGGGGGGAACCGGCGAGCAGTACTTC,CASTPMGGTGEQYF
-,TRBV6-5,14,TRBD1,TRBJ1-5,TGTGCCAGCAGAGGACAGGGAATCGATCAGCCCCAGCATTTT,CASRGQGIDQPQHF
-,TRBV7-2,15,TRBD2,TRBJ2-7,TGTGCCAGCAGCTTAGCGGGGGGGGGTACGGGCGAGCAGTACTTC,CASSLAGGGTGEQYF
few,TRBV4-1,16,-,TRBJ1-5,TGCGCCAGCAGCCCCCGAGAAGGGGGAAGCAATCAGCCCCAGCATTTT,CASSPREGGSNQPQHF
-,TRBV5-1,16,TRBD1,TRBJ1-4,TGCGCCAGCCGTTTGACAGGGGGGAATGTAAAGGAAAAACTGTTTTTT,CASRLTGGNVKEKLFF
-,TRBV19,17,TRBD1,TRBJ1-5,TGTGCCAGTAGTATAGGCCAGGGGGTAAGCAGCAATCAGCCCCAGCATTTT,CASSIGQGVSSNQPQHF
-,TRBV5-1,14,-,TRBJ2-5,TGCGCCAGCAGCACCTCAGGGATTGAAGAGACCCAGTACTTC,CASSTSGIEETQYF
few,TRBV28,14,TRBD2,TRBJ2-5,TGTGCCAGCAAGGGACTAGCGGCTGAAGAGACCCAGTACTTC,CASKGLAAEETQYF
-,TRBV28,12,-,TRBJ2-3,TGTGCCAGCAGCCCCCCCCGGGATACGCAGTATTTT,CASSPPRDTQYF
-,TRBV28,16,-,TRBJ1-6,TGTGCCAGCAGTCCCCAGATTACAGGGTGGGCTTCACCCCTCCACTTT,CASSPQITGWASPLHF